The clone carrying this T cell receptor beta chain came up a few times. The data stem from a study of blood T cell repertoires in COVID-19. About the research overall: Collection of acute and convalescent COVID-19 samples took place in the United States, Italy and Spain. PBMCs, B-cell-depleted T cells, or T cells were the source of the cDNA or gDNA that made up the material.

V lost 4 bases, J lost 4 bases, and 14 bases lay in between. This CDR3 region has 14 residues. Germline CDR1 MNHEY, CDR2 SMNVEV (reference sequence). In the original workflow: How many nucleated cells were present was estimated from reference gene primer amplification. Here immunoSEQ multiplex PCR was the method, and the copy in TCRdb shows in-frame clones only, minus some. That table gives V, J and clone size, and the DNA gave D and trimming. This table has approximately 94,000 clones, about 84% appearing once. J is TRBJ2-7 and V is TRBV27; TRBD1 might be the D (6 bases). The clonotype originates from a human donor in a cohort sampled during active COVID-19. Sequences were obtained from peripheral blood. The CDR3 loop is CASSSHPTGYEQYF. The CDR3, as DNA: TGTGCCAGCAGTTCTCACCCCACAGGGTACGAGCAGTACTTC.